This T cell receptor (beta chain) originates from a study of blood T cell repertoires in COVID-19. Overall study: From the United States, Italy and Spain came samples of acute and convalescent COVID-19. Nucleic acid was either cDNA or gDNA, and it came from T cells, B-cell-depleted T cells, or PBMCs.

Trimming left V 3 bases short and J 0 bases short, with 9 bases between. The germline CDR1 and CDR2 sequences are SGHNT and YYREEE (reference sequence). This CDR3 is built from 14 residues. Authors' methods: Reference gene primer amplification in the assay estimated nucleated cell counts. The table came from immunoSEQ multiplex PCR; TCRdb's copy has only in-frame clones and leaves some out. V and J calls plus clone size are reproduced from that table; the DNA served to infer D and trimming. Altogether about 230,000 clones are present, about 85% being singletons, with the ten largest covering around 0.97%.

This receptor was identified in a man aged 40-49 years with acute or convalescent COVID-19. The sequenced material came from peripheral blood. The rearrangement uses TRBV5-4 and TRBJ1-1, with D uncertain. The CDR3 DNA reads TGTGCCAGCAGCTCCAAGAACATGAACACTGAAGCTTTCTTT. It translates to CASSSKNMNTEAFF. The full variable domain, rest sourced from reference TRBV5-4 and TRBJ1-1, is ETGVTQSPTHLIKTRGQQVTLRCSSQSGHNTVSWYQQALGQGPQFIFQYYREEENGRGNFPPRFSGLQFPNYSSELNVNALELDDSALYLCASSSKNMNTEAFFGQGTRLTVV.